The text below deals with one T cell receptor (beta chain). The record originates from a study of blood T cell repertoires in COVID-19. About the research overall: PBMCs, B-cell-depleted T cells, or T cells were the source of the cDNA or gDNA that made up the material.

Germline V lookup: CDR1 SGHDN, CDR2 FVKESK. The CDR3 has 13 residues. Trimming stripped 1 base from V and 4 bases from J, with 7 bases between. The age range of participants was 18 to 89 years, with residence in about two dozen US areas. Donors in Cohort 3 counted as recovered after two negative PCRs, clearance, or symptom resolution. The method was immunoSEQ multiplex PCR; TCRdb's version includes in-frame clones alone and lacks a portion of them. The sample contains some 350,000 clones, approximately 88% of which appear only once. The TCR comes from a man younger than 45 who had recovered from COVID-19. Sequencing input: PBMCs or T cells enriched from blood (not recorded which). The chain uses TRBV14 and TRBJ1-1; D is unclear. The DNA for the CDR3 is TGTGCCAGCAGCCAAGTCCGTCGCACTGAAGCTTTCTTT. Translating it yields CASSQVRRTEAFF.